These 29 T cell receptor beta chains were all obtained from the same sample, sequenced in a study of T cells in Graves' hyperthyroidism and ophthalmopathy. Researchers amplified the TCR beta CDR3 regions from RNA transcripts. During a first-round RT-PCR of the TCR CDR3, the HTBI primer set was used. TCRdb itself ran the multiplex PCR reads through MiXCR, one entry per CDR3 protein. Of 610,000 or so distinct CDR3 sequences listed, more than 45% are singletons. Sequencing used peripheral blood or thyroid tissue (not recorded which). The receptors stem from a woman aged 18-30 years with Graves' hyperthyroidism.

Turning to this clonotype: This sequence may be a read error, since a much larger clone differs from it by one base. Here the CDR3 DNA reads TGTGCCGGCATGCGATTACGGAATAATGAAAAACTGTTTTTT. It encodes CAGMRLRNNEKLFF. V and J are TRBV12-3 or TRBV12-4 and TRBJ1-4; D uncertain. The germline V and J ends were trimmed by 11 bases and 4 bases, with 17 bases remaining between them. The CDR3 sequence is 14 residues long.

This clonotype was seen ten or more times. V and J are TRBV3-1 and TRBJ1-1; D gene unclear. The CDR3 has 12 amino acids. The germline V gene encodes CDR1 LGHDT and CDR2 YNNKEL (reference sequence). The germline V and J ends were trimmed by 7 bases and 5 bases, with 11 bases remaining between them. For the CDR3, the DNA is TGTGCCAGCATCGGGAGTGGGACTGAAGCTTTCTTT. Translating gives CASIGSGTEAFF. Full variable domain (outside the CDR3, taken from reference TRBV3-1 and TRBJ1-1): DTAVSQTPKYLVTQMGNDKSIKCEQNLGHDTMYWYKQDSKKFLKIMFSYNNKELIINETVPNRFSPKSPDKAHLNLHINSLELGDSAVYFCASIGSGTEAFFGQGTRLTVV.

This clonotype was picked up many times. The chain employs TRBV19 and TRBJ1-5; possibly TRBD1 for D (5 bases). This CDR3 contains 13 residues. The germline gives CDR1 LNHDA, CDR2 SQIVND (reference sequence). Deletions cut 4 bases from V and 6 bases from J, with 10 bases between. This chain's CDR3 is CASSTAGIQPQHF. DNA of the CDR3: TGTGCCAGTAGTACAGCAGGGATTCAGCCCCAGCATTTT.

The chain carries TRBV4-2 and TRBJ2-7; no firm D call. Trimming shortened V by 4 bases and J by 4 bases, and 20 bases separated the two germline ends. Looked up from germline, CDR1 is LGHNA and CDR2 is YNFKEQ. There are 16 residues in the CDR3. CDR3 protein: CASSPERGMQPYEQYF. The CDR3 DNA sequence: TGTGCCAGCAGCCCGGAGAGAGGTATGCAACCTTACGAGCAGTACTTC.

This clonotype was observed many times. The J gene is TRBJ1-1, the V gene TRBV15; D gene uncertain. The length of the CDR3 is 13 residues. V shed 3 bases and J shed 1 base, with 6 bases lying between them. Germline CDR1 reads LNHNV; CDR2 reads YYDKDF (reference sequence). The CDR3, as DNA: TGTGCCACCAGCAGCAAACGGAACACTGAAGCTTTCTTT. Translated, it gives CATSSKRNTEAFF.

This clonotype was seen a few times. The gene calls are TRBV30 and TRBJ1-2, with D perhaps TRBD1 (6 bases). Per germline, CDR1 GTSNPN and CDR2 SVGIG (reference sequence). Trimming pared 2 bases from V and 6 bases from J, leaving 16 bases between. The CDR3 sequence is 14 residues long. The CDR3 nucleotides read TGTGCCTGGAGTACGGGTCAGGGGATCGATGGCTACACCTTC. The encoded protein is CAWSTGQGIDGYTF.

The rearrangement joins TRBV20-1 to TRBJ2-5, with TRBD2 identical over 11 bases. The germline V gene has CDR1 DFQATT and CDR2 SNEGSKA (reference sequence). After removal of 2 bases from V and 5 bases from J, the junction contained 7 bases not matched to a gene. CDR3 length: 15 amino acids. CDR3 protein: CSARPTSGSLETQYF. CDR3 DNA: TGCAGTGCTAGACCAACTAGCGGGAGTCTGGAGACCCAGTACTTC.

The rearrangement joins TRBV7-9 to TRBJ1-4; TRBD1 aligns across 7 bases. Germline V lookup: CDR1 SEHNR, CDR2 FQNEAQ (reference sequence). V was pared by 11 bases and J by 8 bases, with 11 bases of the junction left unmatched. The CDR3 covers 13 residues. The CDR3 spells CASQEGATEKLFF. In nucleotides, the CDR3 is TGTGCCTCTCAGGAGGGGGCCACGGAAAAACTGTTTTTT.

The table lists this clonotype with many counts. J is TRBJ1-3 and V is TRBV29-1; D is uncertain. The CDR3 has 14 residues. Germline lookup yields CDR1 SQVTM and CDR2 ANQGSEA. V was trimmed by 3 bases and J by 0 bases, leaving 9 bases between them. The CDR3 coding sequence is TGCAGCGTTGATTCCAGGCGCTCTGGAAACACCATATATTTT. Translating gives CSVDSRRSGNTIYF.

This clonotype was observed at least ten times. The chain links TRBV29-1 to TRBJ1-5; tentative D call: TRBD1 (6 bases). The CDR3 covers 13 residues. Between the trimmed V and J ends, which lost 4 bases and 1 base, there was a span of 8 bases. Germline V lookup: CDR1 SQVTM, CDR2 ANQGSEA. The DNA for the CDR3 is TGCAGCGTTGCCAGGGGAAGCAATCAGCCCCAGCATTTT. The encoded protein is CSVARGSNQPQHF.

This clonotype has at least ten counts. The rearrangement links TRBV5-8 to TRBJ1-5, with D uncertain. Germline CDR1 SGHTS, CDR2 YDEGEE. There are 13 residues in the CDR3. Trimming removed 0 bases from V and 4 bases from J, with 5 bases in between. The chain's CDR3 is CASSLGANQPQHF. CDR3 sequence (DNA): TGTGCCAGCAGCTTGGGCGCGAATCAGCCCCAGCATTTT.

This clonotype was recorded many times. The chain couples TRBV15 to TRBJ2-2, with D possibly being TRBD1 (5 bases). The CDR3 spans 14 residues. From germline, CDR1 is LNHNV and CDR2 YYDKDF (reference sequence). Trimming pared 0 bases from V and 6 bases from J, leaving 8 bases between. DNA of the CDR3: TGTGCCACCAGCAGAGACAGGGCGGCCGGGGAGCTGTTTTTT. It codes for CATSRDRAAGELFF.

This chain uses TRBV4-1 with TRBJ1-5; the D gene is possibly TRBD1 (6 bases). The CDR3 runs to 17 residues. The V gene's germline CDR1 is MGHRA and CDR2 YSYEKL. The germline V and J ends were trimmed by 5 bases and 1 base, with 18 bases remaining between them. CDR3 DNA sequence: TGCGCCAGCAGCTTCCGACAGGCTGGAGTAAGCAATCAGCCCCAGCATTTT. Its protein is CASSFRQAGVSNQPQHF.

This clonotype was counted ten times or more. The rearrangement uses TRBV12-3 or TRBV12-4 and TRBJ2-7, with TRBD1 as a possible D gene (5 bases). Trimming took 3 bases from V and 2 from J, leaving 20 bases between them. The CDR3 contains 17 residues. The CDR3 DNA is TGTGCCAGCAGTTTCCTAGTTGCCCGGACAACGACCTACGAGCAGTACTTC. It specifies CASSFLVARTTTYEQYF.

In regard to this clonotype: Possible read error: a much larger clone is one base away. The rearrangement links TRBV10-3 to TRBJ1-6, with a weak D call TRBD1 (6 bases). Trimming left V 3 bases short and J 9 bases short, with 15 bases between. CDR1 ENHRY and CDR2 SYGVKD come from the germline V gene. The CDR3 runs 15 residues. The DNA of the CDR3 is TGTGCCATCAGTGAAATATTGACAGGCCTTTCACCCCTCCACTTT. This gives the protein CAISEILTGLSPLHF.

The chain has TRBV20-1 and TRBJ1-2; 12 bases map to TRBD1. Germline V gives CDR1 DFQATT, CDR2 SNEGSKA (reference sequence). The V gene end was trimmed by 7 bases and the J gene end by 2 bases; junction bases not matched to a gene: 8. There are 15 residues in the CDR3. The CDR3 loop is CSVKSGTGGNYGYTF. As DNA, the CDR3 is TGCAGTGTCAAGTCCGGGACAGGGGGCAACTATGGCTACACCTTC.

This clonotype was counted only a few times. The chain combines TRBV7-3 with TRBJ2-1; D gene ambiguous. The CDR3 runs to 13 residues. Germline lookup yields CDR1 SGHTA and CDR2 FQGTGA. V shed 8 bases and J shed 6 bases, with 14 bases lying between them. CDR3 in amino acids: CASGVTGANEQFF. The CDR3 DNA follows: TGTGCCAGCGGCGTGACTGGAGCCAATGAGCAGTTCTTC.

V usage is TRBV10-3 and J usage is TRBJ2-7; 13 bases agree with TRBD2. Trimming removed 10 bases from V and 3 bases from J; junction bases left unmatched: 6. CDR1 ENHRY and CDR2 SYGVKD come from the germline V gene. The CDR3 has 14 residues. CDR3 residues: CATAGTSGIYEQYF. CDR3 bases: TGTGCCACTGCCGGGACTAGCGGGATCTACGAGCAGTACTTC.

CDR3 in DNA: TGCAGTGCTAGAGATGAGGGGACTGGGAGTCAAGAGACCCAGTACTTC. Protein sequence: CSARDEGTGSQETQYF. The chain has TRBV20-1 and TRBJ2-5; possibly TRBD2 for D (6 bases). V was pared by 0 bases and J by 2 bases, with 16 bases between. This CDR3 spans 16 amino acids. Germline CDR1 and CDR2: DFQATT and SNEGSKA (reference sequence).

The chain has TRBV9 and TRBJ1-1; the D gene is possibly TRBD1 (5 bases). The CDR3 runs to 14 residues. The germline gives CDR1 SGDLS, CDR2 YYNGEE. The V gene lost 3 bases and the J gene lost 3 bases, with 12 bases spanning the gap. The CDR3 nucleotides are TGTGCCAGCAGCGCGGGGGGTGGCTACACTGAAGCTTTCTTT. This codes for CASSAGGGYTEAFF.

CDR3 sequence (DNA): TGTGCCAGCAGCTTCAGCGGGAACGCAGATACGCAGTATTTT. Translating gives CASSFSGNADTQYF. The chain employs TRBV11-3 and TRBJ2-3; 7 bases map to TRBD2. The ends lost 3 bases at V and 4 bases at J; junction bases unmatched: 4. CDR1 and CDR2 from the germline V gene are SGHNT and YENEEA. The CDR3 is made up of 14 amino acids.

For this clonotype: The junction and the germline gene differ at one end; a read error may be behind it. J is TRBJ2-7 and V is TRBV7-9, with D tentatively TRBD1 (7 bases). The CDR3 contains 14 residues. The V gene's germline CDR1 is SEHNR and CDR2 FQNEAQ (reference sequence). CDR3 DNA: TGTGCCAGCAGCGTAGCCTACAGGGGACTTGAGCAGTACTTC. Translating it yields CASSVAYRGLEQYF. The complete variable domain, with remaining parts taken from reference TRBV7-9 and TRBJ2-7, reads DTGVSQNPRHKITKRGQNVTFRCDPISEHNRLYWYRQTLGQGPEFLTYFQNEAQLEKSRLLSDRFSAERPKGSFSTLEIQRTEQGDSAMYLCASSVAYRGLEQYFGPGTRLTVT.

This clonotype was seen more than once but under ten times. CDR3: CSAYDRVGIQYF. The CDR3 DNA reads TGCAGTGCTTACGACAGGGTTGGCATTCAGTACTTC. The chain joins TRBV20-1 to TRBJ2-7, with 7 nucleotides matching TRBD1. The end of the DNA fits TRBJ2-4 better, so the J call may be wrong. CDR3 size: 12 residues. The germline CDR1 and CDR2 sequences are DFQATT and SNEGSKA (reference sequence).

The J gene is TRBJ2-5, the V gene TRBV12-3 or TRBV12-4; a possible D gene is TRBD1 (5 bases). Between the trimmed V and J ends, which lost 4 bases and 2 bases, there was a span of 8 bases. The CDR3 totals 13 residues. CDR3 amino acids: CASSWAGQETQYF. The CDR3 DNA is TGTGCCAGCAGTTGGGCAGGGCAAGAGACCCAGTACTTC.

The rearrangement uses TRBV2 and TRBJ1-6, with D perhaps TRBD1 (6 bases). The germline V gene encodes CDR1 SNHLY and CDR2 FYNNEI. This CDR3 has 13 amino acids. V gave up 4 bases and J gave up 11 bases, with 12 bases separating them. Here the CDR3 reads CASSGQASTPLHF. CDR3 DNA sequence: TGTGCCAGCAGTGGACAGGCATCGACACCCCTCCACTTT.

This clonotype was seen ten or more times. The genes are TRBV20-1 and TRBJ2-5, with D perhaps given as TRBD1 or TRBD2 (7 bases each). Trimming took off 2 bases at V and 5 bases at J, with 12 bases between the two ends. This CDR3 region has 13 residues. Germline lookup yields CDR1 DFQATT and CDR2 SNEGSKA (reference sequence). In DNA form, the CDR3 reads TGCAGTGCTAGATTGGGAGGGGGCGAGACCCAGTACTTC. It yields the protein CSARLGGGETQYF.

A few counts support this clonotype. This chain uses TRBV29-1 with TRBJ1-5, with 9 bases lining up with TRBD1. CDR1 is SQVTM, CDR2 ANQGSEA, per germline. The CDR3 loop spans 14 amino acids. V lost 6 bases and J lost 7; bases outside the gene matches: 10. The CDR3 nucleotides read TGCAGCGTCCGACAGGGGGGCAATGAGCAGCCCCAGCATTTT. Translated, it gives CSVRQGGNEQPQHF.

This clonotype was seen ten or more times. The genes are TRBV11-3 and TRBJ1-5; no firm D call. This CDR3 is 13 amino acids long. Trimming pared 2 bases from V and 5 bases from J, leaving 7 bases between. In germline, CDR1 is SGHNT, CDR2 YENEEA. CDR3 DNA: TGTGCCAGCAGCTTAAATGGTTATCAGCCCCAGCATTTT. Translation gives CASSLNGYQPQHF. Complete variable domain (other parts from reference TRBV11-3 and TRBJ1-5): EAGVVQSPRYKIIEKKQPVAFWCNPISGHNTLYWYLQNLGQGPELLIRYENEEAVDDSQLPKDRFSAERLKGVDSTLKIQPAELGDSAVYLCASSLNGYQPQHFGDGTRLSIL.

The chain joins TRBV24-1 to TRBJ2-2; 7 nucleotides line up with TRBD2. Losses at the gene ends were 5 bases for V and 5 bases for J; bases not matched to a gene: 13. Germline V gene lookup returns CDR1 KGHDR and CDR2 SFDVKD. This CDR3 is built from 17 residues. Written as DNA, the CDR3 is TGTGCCACCAGTGCTTCCCCGGCTAGCGGTCCAACCGGGGAGCTGTTTTTT. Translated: CATSASPASGPTGELFF.